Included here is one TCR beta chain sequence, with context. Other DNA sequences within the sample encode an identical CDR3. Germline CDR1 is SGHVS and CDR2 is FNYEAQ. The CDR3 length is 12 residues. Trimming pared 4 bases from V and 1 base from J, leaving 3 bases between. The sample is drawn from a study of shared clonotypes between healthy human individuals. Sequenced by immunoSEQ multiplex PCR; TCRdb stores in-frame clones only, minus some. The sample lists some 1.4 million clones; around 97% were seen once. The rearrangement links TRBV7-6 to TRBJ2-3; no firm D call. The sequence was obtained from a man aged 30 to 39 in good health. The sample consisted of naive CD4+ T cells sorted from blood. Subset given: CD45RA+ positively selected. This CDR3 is CASSSRTDTQYF. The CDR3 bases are TGTGCCAGCAGCTCCCGCACAGATACGCAGTATTTT.